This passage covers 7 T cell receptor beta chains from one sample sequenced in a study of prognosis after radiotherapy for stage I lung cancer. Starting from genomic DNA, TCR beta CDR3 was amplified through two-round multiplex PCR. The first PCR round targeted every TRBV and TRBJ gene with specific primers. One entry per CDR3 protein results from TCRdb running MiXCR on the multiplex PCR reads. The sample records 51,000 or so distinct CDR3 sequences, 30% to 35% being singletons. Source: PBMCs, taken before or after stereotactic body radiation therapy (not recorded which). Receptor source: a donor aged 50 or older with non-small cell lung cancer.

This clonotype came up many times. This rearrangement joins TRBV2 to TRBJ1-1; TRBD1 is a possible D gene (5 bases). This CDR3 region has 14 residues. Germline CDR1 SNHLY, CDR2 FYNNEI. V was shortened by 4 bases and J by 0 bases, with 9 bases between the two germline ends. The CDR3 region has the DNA TGTGCCAGCAGTGTCCAGGGACTGAACACTGAAGCTTTCTTT. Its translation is CASSVQGLNTEAFF. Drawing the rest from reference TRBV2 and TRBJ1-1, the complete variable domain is EPEVTQTPSHQVTQMGQEVILRCVPISNHLYFYWYRQILGQKVEFLVSFYNNEISEKSEIFDDQFSVERPDGSNFTLKIRSTKLEDSAMYFCASSVQGLNTEAFFGQGTRLTVV.

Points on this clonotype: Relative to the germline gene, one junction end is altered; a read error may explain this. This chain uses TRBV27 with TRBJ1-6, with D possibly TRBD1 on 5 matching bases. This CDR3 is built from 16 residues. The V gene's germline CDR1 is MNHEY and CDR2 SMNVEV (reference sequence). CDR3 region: CASSSYWTLDTSPLHF. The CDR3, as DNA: TGCGCCAGCAGTTCCTACTGGACATTAGATACTTCACCCCTCCACTTT.

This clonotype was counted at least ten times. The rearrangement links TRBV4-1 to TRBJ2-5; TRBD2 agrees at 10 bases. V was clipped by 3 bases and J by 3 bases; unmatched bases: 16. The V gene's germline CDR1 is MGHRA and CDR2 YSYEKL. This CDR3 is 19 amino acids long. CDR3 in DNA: TGCGCCAGCAGCCAGAGGACCCCTAGCGGGAGTTGGAAGGAAGAGACCCAGTACTTC. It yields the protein CASSQRTPSGSWKEETQYF.

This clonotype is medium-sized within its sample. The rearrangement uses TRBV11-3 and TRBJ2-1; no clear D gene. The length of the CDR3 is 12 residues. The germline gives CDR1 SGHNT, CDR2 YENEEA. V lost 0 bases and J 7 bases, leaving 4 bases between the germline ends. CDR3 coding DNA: TGTGCCAGCAGCTTAGACAGAAATGAGCAGTTCTTC. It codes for CASSLDRNEQFF.

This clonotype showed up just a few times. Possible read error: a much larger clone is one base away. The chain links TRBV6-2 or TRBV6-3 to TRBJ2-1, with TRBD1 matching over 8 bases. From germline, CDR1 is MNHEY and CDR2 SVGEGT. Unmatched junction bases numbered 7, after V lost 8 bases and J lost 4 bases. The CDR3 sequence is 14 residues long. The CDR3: CASSGTGGYNEQFF. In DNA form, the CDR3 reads TGTGCCAGCTCTGGTACAGGGGGTTACAATGAGCAGTTCTTC.

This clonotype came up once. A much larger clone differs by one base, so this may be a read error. For the CDR3, the DNA is TGTGCCACCAGCAGGACGCGCGGGTGGGTTCAAGAGACCCAGTACTTC. Its translation: CATSRTRGWVQETQYF. The chain has TRBV15 and TRBJ2-5; TRBD2 is a possible D gene (5 bases). The germline V gene has CDR1 LNHNV and CDR2 YYDKDF (reference sequence). The CDR3 is 16 residues long. Trimming left V 3 bases short and J 2 bases short, with 16 bases between.

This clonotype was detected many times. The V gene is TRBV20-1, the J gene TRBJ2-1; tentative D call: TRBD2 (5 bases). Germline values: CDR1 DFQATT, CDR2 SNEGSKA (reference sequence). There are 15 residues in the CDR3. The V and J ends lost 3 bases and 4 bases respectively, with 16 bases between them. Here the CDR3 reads CSASVGSEMYNEQFF. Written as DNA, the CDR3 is TGCAGTGCTAGTGTCGGTAGCGAGATGTACAATGAGCAGTTCTTC.